Listed below are T cell receptor beta chains from one sample, sequenced in a study of T cell responses to AZD1222 COVID-19 vaccine. TCRdb's table, derived via immunoSEQ multiplex PCR, lists solely in-frame clones and lacks some. Of about 140,000 clones listed, around 91% are singletons. This material consisted of peripheral blood, taken on day 0 of AZD1222 vaccination. The receptors stem from an adult in good health. The CDR3 runs from the conserved cysteine through the conserved F or W. A D gene is named only where the DNA matches it firmly. Some rows have no size entry. The others give once, few or many, or a class for an expanded clone.

v_call	j_call	d_call	clone_size	cdr3_nt	cdr3_aa
TRBV19	TRBJ2-1	TRBD2	NA	TGTGCCAGTAGTACCATAGCGGGAGGGGGGAATGAGCAGTTCTTC	CASSTIAGGGNEQFF
TRBV29-1	TRBJ2-1	NA	NA	TGCAGCGTTGAAAGGGCAGGGGAGTACAATGAGCAGTTCTTC	CSVERAGEYNEQFF
TRBV6-1	TRBJ1-2	NA	NA	TGTGCCAGCAGTGAGGGGGGGGTCGGCGGCTACACCTTC	CASSEGGVGGYTF
TRBV12-5	TRBJ2-5	TRBD1	NA	TGTGCTAGTGGCCTACAGGGGGTAGAGACCCAGTACTTC	CASGLQGVETQYF
TRBV28	TRBJ1-2	NA	few	TGTGCCAGCAGTCCGGACAGAGGAAGCTACACCTTC	CASSPDRGSYTF
TRBV5-4	TRBJ1-2	TRBD1	NA	TGTGCCAGCAGCCCCGGGACAGGGTACGATGGCTACACCTTC	CASSPGTGYDGYTF
TRBV4-1	TRBJ1-1	TRBD1	once	TGCGCCAGCAGCCAGGCGGACAGGGATAACACTGAAGCTTTCTTT	CASSQADRDNTEAFF
TRBV18	TRBJ2-2	NA	NA	TGTGCCAGCTCCCTAGCTATCCAGTTTTTGCACACCGGGGAGCTGTTTTTT	CASSLAIQFLHTGELFF
TRBV12-3/TRBV12-4	TRBJ2-3	NA	NA	TGTGCCAGCAGTGCTCGTTCAGATACGCAGTATTTT	CASSARSDTQYF
TRBV4-2	TRBJ2-7	NA	NA	TGTGCCAGCAGCCAAGAGCTGGCCGTGGGCGATGAGCAGTACTTC	CASSQELAVGDEQYF
TRBV30	TRBJ1-2	TRBD1	NA	TGTGCCTGGAACCGTCAGGGGGAGAACTATGGCTACACCTTC	CAWNRQGENYGYTF
TRBV7-2	TRBJ2-7	NA	NA	TGTGCCAGCAGCCCCAGATGGGGATTCTCCTACGAGCAGTACTTC	CASSPRWGFSYEQYF
TRBV19	TRBJ1-1	TRBD1	NA	TGTGCCAGCAGGGACAGCCTGAACACTGAAGCTTTCTTT	CASRDSLNTEAFF
TRBV2	TRBJ1-3	NA	NA	TGTGCCAGCACGAAGGACAGTGTCTCTGGAAACACCATATATTTT	CASTKDSVSGNTIYF
TRBV10-1	TRBJ2-7	NA	NA	TGCGCCAGCAGTGGTCAAACATTGCCCTGGGACCGGGAGACCTACGAGCAGTACTTC	CASSGQTLPWDRETYEQYF
TRBV18	TRBJ1-5	NA	NA	TGTGCCAGCTCACTGTCGGGGACACTAAGCAATCAGCCCCAGCATTTT	CASSLSGTLSNQPQHF
TRBV11-2	TRBJ2-7	NA	NA	TGTGCCAGCAGCTTAGCTTTCACTTGGGACGAGCAGTACTTC	CASSLAFTWDEQYF
TRBV7-2	TRBJ2-4	TRBD1	NA	TGTGCCAGCAGCGCAACCCCCGGACAGGGCGACAAAAACATTCAGTACTTC	CASSATPGQGDKNIQYF
TRBV19	TRBJ1-5	TRBD1	NA	TGTGCCGCGGGGGACAGGAAGGATCAGCCCCAGCATTTT	CAAGDRKDQPQHF
TRBV7-8	TRBJ1-2	TRBD1	NA	TGTGCCAGCAGCTCCCGAAGGAGGGGAACAGGGGAGTATGGCTACACCTTC	CASSSRRRGTGEYGYTF
TRBV6-4	TRBJ2-3	NA	few	TGTGCCAGCAGTGAGGGCCCGGGGGGCTCCACAGATACGCAGTATTTT	CASSEGPGGSTDTQYF
TRBV6-1	TRBJ1-1	NA	NA	TGTGCCAGCAGTGAACTCCAGGGGAGAAGGACTGAAGCTTTCTTT	CASSELQGRRTEAFF
TRBV7-2	TRBJ2-1	NA	NA	TGTGCCAGCAGCTTAGCCACAGCATCTCGTGAGCAGTTCTTC	CASSLATASREQFF
TRBV5-1	TRBJ1-2	TRBD1	NA	TGCGCCAGCAGCCCAGGACAGGGGGCCGGCTATGGCTACACCTTC	CASSPGQGAGYGYTF
TRBV12-3/TRBV12-4	TRBJ2-1	NA	NA	TGTGCCAGCCTCATGACCTCCAATGAGCAGTTCTTC	CASLMTSNEQFF
TRBV5-4	TRBJ2-1	TRBD2	NA	TGTGCCAACTCAAATTTTGTGCTAGCGGGAGAGGGGTCCTACAATGAGCAGTTCTTC	CANSNFVLAGEGSYNEQFF
TRBV25-1	TRBJ1-3	NA	NA	TGTGCCAGCAGTGACAAGGGGGTAGGAGGAGACACCATATATTTT	CASSDKGVGGDTIYF
TRBV6-6	TRBJ1-2	NA	NA	TGTGCCAGCAGTTACTCGATATCTGAGGGGTTTCAGGGCTACACCTTC	CASSYSISEGFQGYTF
TRBV27	TRBJ2-1	NA	NA	TGTGCCAGCAAGGAGGCTAGAAGTGGCTACAATGAGCAGTTCTTC	CASKEARSGYNEQFF
TRBV6-5	TRBJ1-1	NA	NA	TGTGCCAGCGCCCTCACCCGGGACGAAGCTTTCTTT	CASALTRDEAFF
TRBV19	TRBJ1-1	NA	NA	TGTGCCAGCGAGGGGTACTACACTGAAGCTTTCTTT	CASEGYYTEAFF
TRBV15	TRBJ1-4	NA	NA	TGTGCCGTTCAGGCAGGGGTTGGTAATGAAAAACTGTTTTTT	CAVQAGVGNEKLFF
TRBV27	TRBJ1-5	NA	NA	TGTGCCAGCAGCTCGGACAGAGGCAATCAGCCCCAGCATTTT	CASSSDRGNQPQHF
TRBV9	TRBJ1-1	TRBD1	NA	TGTGCCAGCAGCCAACAGGGGTTGAACACTGAAGCTTTCTTT	CASSQQGLNTEAFF
TRBV18	TRBJ1-2	TRBD1	NA	TGTGCCAGCTCACCTCGAGGGGGCTCGGCTGGCCCGGACTATGGCTACACCTTC	CASSPRGGSAGPDYGYTF
TRBV15	TRBJ1-1	NA	NA	TGTGCCACCAGCAGAGACCCTAGAATTGAAGCTTTCTTT	CATSRDPRIEAFF
TRBV7-9	TRBJ2-7	TRBD2	NA	TGTGCCAGCAGCCGTTTCGGGACTACCCTTGGGGAGCAGTACTTC	CASSRFGTTLGEQYF
TRBV19	TRBJ2-1	NA	NA	TGTGCCAGTAGGGATGGGTCTAGCTCCTACAATGAGCAGTTCTTC	CASRDGSSSYNEQFF
TRBV4-1	TRBJ2-1	NA	NA	TGCGCCAGCAGTTGGAGGGGCGATTACAATGAGCAGTTCTTC	CASSWRGDYNEQFF
TRBV4-1	TRBJ1-4	NA	NA	TGCGCCAGCAGCCAAGGCATTCGTGAAAAACTGTTTTTT	CASSQGIREKLFF